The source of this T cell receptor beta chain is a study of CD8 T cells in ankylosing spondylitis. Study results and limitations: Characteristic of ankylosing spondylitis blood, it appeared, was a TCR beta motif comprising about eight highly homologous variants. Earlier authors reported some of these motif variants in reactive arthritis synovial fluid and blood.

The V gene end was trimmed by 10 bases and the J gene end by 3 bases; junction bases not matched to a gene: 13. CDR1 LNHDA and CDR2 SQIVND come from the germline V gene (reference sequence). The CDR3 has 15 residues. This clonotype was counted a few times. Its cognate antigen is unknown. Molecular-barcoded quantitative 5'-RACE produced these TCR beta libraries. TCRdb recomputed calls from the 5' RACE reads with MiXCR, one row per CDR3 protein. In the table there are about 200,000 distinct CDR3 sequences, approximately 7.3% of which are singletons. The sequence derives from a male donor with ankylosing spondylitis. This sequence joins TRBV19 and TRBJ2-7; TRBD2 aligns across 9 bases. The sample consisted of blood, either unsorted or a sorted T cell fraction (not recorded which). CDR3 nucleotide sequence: TGTGCCACCAGACTATCTAGCGGGGTACTCTACGAGCAGTACTTC. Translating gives CATRLSSGVLYEQYF.